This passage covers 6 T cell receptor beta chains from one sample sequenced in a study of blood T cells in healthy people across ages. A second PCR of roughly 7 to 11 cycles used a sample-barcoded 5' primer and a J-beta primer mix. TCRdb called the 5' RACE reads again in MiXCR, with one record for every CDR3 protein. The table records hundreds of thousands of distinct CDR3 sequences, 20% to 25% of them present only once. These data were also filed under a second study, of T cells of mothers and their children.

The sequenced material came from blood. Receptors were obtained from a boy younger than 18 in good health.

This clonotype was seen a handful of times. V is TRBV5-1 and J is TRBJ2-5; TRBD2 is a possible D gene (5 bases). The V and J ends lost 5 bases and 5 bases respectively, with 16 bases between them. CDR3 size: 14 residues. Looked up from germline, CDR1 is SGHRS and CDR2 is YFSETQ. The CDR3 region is CASRKSGTDETQYF. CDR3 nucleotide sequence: TGCGCCAGCAGGAAATCGGGAACCGACGAGACCCAGTACTTC.

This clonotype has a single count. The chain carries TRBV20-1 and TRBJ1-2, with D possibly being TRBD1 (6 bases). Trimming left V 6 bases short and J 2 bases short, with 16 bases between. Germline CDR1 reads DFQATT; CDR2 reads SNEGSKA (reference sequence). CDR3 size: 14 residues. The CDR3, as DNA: TGCAGTGCCGGACCGGGACATGTGAACTATGGCTACACCTTC. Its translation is CSAGPGHVNYGYTF.

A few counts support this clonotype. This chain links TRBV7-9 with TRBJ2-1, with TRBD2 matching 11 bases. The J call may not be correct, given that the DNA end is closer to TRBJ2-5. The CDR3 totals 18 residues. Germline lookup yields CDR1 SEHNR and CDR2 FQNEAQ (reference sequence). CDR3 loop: CASSFSSGGPSGPETQYF. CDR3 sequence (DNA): TGTGCCAGCAGCTTTTCTAGCGGGGGGCCCTCGGGTCCGGAGACCCAGTACTTC.

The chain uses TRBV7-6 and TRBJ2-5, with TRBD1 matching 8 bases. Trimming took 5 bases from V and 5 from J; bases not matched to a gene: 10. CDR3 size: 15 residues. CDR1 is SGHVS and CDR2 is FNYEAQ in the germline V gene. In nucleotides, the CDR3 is TGTGCCAGCAGCCTCTCTTCGGGACAGGTGGAGACCCAGTACTTC. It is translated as CASSLSSGQVETQYF.

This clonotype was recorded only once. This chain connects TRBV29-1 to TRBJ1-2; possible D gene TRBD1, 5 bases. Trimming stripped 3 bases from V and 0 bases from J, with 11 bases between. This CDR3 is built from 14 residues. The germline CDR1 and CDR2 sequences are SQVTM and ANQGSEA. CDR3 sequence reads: CSVEGPGSNYGYTF. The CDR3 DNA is TGCAGCGTTGAGGGTCCAGGGTCTAACTATGGCTACACCTTC.

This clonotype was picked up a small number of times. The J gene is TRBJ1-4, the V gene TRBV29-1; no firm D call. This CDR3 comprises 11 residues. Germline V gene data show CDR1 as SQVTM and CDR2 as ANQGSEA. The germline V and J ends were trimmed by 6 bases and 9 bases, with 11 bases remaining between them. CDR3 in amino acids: CSVQIVQKLFF. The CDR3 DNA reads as TGCAGCGTCCAGATTGTCCAAAAACTGTTTTTT.